This T cell receptor (beta chain) is from a study of chemoradiotherapy in HPV16-positive cancers. Across the whole study: Functional T-cell assays on a couple of HPV16-positive patients' cells defined candidate HPV-specific clones and common TCR motifs. Study-level findings and limits: The functional HPV-specific definition rests on just a couple of HPV16-positive patients.

As regards this clone: The antigen is unknown.

The CDR3 is made up of 13 amino acids. Trimming left V 1 base short and J 5 bases short, with 7 bases between. The germline V gene has CDR1 SGHKS and CDR2 YYEKEE (reference sequence). The method was immunoSEQ multiplex PCR; TCRdb's version includes in-frame clones alone and lacks a portion of them. Of 30,000 to 40,000 clones listed, around three quarters are singletons. The receptor was derived from a human donor with HPV-associated anogenital cancer. The rearrangement uses TRBV5-5 and TRBJ1-5; D unresolved. Here the sequenced sample was blood, taken from a patient who underwent chemoradiotherapy. The CDR3 DNA reads as TGTGCCAGCAGCTTGCGATCCGATCAGCCCCAGCATTTT. It translates to CASSLRSDQPQHF.